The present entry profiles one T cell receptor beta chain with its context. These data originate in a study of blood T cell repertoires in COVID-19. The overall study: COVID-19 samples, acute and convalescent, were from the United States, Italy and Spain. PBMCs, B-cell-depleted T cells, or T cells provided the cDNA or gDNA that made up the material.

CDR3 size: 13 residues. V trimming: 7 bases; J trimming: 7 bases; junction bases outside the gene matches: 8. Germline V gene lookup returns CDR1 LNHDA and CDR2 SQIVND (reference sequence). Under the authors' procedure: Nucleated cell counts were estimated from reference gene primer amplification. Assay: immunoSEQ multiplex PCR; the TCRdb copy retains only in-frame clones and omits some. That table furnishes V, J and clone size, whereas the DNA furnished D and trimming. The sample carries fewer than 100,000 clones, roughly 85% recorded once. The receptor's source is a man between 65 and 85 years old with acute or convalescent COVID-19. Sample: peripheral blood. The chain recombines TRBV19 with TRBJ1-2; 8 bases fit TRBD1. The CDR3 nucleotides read TGTGCCAGTACGGCCAGGGGGCTTACTGGCTACACCTTC. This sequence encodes CASTARGLTGYTF.